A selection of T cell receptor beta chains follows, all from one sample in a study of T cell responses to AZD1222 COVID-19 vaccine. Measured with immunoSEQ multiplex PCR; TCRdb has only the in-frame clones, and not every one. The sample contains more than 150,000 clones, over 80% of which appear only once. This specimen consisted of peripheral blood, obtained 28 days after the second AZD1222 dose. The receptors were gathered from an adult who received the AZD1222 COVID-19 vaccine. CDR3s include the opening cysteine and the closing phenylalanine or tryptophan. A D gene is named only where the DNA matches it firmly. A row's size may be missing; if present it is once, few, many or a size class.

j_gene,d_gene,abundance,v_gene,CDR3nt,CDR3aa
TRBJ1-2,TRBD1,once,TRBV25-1,TGTGCCAGCAGTGGGGGACAGGGATTATATGGCTACACCTTC,CASSGGQGLYGYTF
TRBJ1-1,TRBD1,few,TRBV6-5,TGTGCCAGCACTTCTGTTAGGGGGCAGGGTGAAGCTTTCTTT,CASTSVRGQGEAFF
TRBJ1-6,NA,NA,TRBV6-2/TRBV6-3,TGTGCCAGCAGTTATTGGCGTGTCTCCCGGTCTAATTCACCCCTCCACTTT,CASSYWRVSRSNSPLHF
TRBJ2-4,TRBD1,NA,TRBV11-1,TGTGCCAGCAGCCCCTGGACAGGGGGGCTGGACATTCAGTACTTC,CASSPWTGGLDIQYF
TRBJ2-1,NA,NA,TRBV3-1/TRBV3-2,TGTGCCAGCAGCCAAGAGCCTCGATCCAATGAGCAGTTCTTC,CASSQEPRSNEQFF
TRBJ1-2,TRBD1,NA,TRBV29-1,TGCAGCGGGGGGACAGGAGGAAACTATGGCTACACCTTC,CSGGTGGNYGYTF
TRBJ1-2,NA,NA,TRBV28,TGTGCCAGCAGGATACAGGGCTCTGGCTACACCTTC,CASRIQGSGYTF
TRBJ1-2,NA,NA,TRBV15,TGTGCCACCAGCAGAGAGGGTAGTGCTTATGGCTACACCTTC,CATSREGSAYGYTF
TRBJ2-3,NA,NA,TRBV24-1,TGTGCCACCAGTGATTTTAAGACGCCGGGTGTGAAAGATACGCAGTATTTT,CATSDFKTPGVKDTQYF
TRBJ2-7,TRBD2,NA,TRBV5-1,TGCGCCAGCAGCTCAGGACTAGCGGGAGCGGTCGAGCAGTACTTC,CASSSGLAGAVEQYF
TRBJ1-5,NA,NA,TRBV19,TGTGCCAGTAGGGGGGGTGCAGAACCCCAGCATTTT,CASRGGAEPQHF
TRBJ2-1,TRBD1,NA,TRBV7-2,TGTGCCAGCAGCCCAGACAGGGTAGGCTACAATGAGCAGTTCTTC,CASSPDRVGYNEQFF
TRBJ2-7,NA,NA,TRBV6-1,TGTGCCAGCAGTGAATTAATAGTCTACGAGCAGTACTTC,CASSELIVYEQYF
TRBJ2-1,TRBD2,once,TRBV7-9,TGTGCCAGCAGCTTAGAACTAGCGGGACATGAGCAGTTCTTC,CASSLELAGHEQFF
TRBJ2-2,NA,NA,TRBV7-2,TGTGCCAGCAGCTTAAGACAGAACACCGGGGAGCTGTTTTTT,CASSLRQNTGELFF
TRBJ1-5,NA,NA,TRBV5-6,TGTGCCAGCAGCTTGGGGGCCAGAGGTCAGCCCCAGCATTTT,CASSLGARGQPQHF
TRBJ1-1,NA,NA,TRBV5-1,TGCGCCAGCAGCTTTGGGCTTTATCCTACAGAGAACACTGAAGCTTTCTTT,CASSFGLYPTENTEAFF
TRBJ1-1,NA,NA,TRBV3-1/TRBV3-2,TGTGCCAGCAGCCATACGGGTGCCGCTGAAGCTTTCTTT,CASSHTGAAEAFF
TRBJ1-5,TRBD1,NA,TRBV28,TGTGCCAGCAGTGCGGGACAGGCAGATAATCAGCCCCAGCATTTT,CASSAGQADNQPQHF
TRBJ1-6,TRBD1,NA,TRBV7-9,TGTGCCAGCAGCTTGAGGGACAGGACCGAGGCCGCCCTCCACTTT,CASSLRDRTEAALHF
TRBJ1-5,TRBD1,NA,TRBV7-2,TGTGCCAGCAGCTTAATTGACAGGGGTAATCAGCCCCAGCATTTT,CASSLIDRGNQPQHF
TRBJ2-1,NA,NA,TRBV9,TGTGCCAGCAGCGTCGGACTCGACAATGAGCAGTTCTTC,CASSVGLDNEQFF
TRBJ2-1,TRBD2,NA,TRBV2,TGTGCCAGCAGGCTCGGGAGGGCCTACAATGAGCAGTTCTTC,CASRLGRAYNEQFF
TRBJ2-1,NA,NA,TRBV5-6,TGTGCCAGCAGCTTGGGGGGCCAGCCGAGGGATGAGCAGTTCTTC,CASSLGGQPRDEQFF
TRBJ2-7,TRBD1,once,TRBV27,TGTGCCAGCAGTCGGAGCGGGACAGGGCAGGTCGAGCAGTACTTC,CASSRSGTGQVEQYF
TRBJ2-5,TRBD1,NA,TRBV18,TGTGCCAGCTCACTTTCCGGGACAGGAGCCCAAGAGACCCAGTACTTC,CASSLSGTGAQETQYF
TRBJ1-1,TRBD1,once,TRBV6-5,TGTGCCAGCAGCTACTTTGGACAGGGGGATACTGAAGCTTTCTTT,CASSYFGQGDTEAFF
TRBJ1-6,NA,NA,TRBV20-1,TGCAGTGCTAGGGAGGGACCCCTCCACTTT,CSAREGPLHF
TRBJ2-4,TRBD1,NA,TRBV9,TGTGCCAGCAGCCAAGGACAGGGGGCGGACATTCAGTACTTC,CASSQGQGADIQYF
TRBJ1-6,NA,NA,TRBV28,TGTGCCAGCAGTCCCCCAGGGGCCCCTTATAATTCACCCCTCCACTTT,CASSPPGAPYNSPLHF
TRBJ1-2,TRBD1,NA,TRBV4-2,TGTGCCAGCAGCCAAGGGGGACAGGGAAACTATGGCTACACCTTC,CASSQGGQGNYGYTF
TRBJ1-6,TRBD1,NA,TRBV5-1,TGCGCCAGCAGCCGTACGACATCCGGCAGGGGGCCAAATTCACCCCTCCACTTT,CASSRTTSGRGPNSPLHF
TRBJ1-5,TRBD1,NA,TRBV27,TGTGCCACCGGGGCAGGGGGGCAGCCCCAGCATTTT,CATGAGGQPQHF
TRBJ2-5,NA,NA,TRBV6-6,TGTGCCAGCTCTCTGGGGGGCCGGTTCGAGACCCAGTACTTC,CASSLGGRFETQYF
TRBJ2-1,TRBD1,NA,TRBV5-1,TGCGCCAGCAGCTTTCAGGGGGCGATGGGCAATGAGCAGTTCTTC,CASSFQGAMGNEQFF
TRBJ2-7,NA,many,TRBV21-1,TGTGCCAGCAGCAACTTGGGATACGAGCAGTACTTC,CASSNLGYEQYF
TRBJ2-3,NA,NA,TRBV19,TGTGCCAGTAGTATTTGGGCAGCAGATACGCAGTATTTT,CASSIWAADTQYF
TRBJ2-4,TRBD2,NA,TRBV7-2,TGTGCCAGCAGCTTACTCGGGACTAGCGGGAGATCTAAAAACATTCAGTACTTC,CASSLLGTSGRSKNIQYF
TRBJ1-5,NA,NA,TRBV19,TGTGCCAGTACCAAGGGGAGGGCTTATAGCAATCAGCCCCAGCATTTT,CASTKGRAYSNQPQHF
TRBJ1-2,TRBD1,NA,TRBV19,TGTGCCAGTAGGCTAACACAGGGGGCACACTATGGCTACACCTTC,CASRLTQGAHYGYTF
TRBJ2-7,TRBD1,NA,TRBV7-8,TGTGCCAGCAGCAGCGGGGACAGGGACATCTACGAGCAGTACTTC,CASSSGDRDIYEQYF
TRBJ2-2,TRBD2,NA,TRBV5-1,TGCGCCAGCAGGCCTAGCGGCTACGAGAACACCGGGGAGCTGTTTTTT,CASRPSGYENTGELFF
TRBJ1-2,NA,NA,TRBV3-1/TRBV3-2,TGTGCCAGCAGCCACGCCCCGGGCAGCCTAGGGGGCTACACCTTC,CASSHAPGSLGGYTF
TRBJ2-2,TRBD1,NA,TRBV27,TGTGCCAGCAGTTCGACCACGACAGGGCTGGCCGGGGAGCTGTTTTTT,CASSSTTTGLAGELFF
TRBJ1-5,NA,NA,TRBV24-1,TGTGCCACCAGTGATCGACAGTATCAGCCCCAGCATTTT,CATSDRQYQPQHF